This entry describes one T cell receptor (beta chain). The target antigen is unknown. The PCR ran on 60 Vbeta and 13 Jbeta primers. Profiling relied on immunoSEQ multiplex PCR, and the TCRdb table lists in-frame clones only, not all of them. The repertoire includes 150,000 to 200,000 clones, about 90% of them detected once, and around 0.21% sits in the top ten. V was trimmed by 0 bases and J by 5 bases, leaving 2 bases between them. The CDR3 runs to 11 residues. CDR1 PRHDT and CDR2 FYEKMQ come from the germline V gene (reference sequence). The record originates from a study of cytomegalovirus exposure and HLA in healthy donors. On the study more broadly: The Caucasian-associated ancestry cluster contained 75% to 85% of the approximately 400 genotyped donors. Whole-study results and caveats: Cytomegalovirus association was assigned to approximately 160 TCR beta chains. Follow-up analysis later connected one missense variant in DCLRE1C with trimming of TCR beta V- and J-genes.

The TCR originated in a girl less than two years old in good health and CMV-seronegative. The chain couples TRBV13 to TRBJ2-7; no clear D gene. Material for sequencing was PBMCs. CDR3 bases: TGTGCCAGCAGCTTAGGCGACGAGCAGTACTTC. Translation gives CASSLGDEQYF.